The 8 T cell receptor beta chains given below trace back to one sample, sequenced in a study of Ad26.COV2.S vaccination and SARS-CoV-2 variants. TCRdb's copy holds only in-frame clones and misses some; the assay was immunoSEQ multiplex PCR. In the table there are under 500,000 clones, 92% of which are singletons. The treatment is: around 19 received Ad26.COV2.S at low or high dose, single or two shots; roughly five received placebo; per-sample allocation not given. The samples were gathered on day 63 after the first injection of vaccine or placebo. The specimen comprised peripheral blood, sampled in a trial of Ad26.COV2.S vaccine versus placebo. These receptors all come from a person aged 18-60 years who received the Ad26.COV2.S COVID-19 vaccine or a placebo.

V usage is TRBV11-2 and J usage is TRBJ2-1, with a tentative D call TRBD1 (6 bases). CDR1 and CDR2 (germline): SGHAT, FQNNGV. The CDR3 has 14 residues. Trimming removed 2 bases at V and 8 bases at J, with 13 bases between. The CDR3 DNA reads TGTGCCAGCAGCTTATTAGGGGGTGGCGATGAGCAGTTCTTC. Its translation: CASSLLGGGDEQFF.

The chain links TRBV7-2 to TRBJ2-6; D is unresolved. The CDR3 is 14 amino acids. Between the trimmed V and J ends, which lost 5 bases and 2 bases, there was a span of 7 bases. The germline V gene has CDR1 SGHTA and CDR2 FQGNSA. The DNA for the CDR3 is TGTGCCAGCAGCAGGGTTCCTGGGGCCAACGTCCTGACTTTC. Protein product: CASSRVPGANVLTF.

The rearrangement joins TRBV19 to TRBJ2-7, with TRBD1 matching 12 bases. Germline CDR1 reads LNHDA; CDR2 reads SQIVND (reference sequence). The CDR3 has 15 amino acids. The V and J ends lost 5 bases and 5 bases, in that order; junction bases with no gene match: 7. The CDR3 protein is CASSAMGQGAHEQYF. The CDR3 DNA reads as TGTGCCAGTAGTGCAATGGGACAGGGGGCCCACGAGCAGTACTTC.

This clone has just one count. The chain couples TRBV6-4 to TRBJ2-2; TRBD1 matches 10 bases. The CDR3 is 15 amino acids. V shed 5 bases, J shed 6 bases, and the junction held 6 bases outside the gene matches. Germline V gives CDR1 MRHNA, CDR2 SNTAGT. For the CDR3, the DNA is TGTGCCAGCAGTTCCGGGACAGGGGAGTCCGGGGAGCTGTTTTTT. Translation gives CASSSGTGESGELFF.

J is TRBJ2-1 and V is TRBV4-3; D gene ambiguous. Trimming took 0 bases from V and 6 from J, leaving 15 bases between them. Germline V gene sequence: CDR1 LGHNA, CDR2 YSLEER. The CDR3 sequence is 16 residues long. As DNA, the CDR3 is TGCGCCAGCAGCCAAGAAGTATCGGGCGGAAGCAATGAGCAGTTCTTC. It codes for CASSQEVSGGSNEQFF.

The chain combines TRBV5-5 with TRBJ1-2; the D is unclear. Germline V gene lookup returns CDR1 SGHKS and CDR2 YYEKEE (reference sequence). V was trimmed by 0 bases and J by 1 base, leaving 4 bases between them. The CDR3 sequence is 13 residues long. CDR3 loop: CASSLGDNYGYTF. DNA of the CDR3: TGTGCCAGCAGCTTGGGGGATAACTATGGCTACACCTTC.

This clone was detected a few times. The V gene is TRBV19, the J gene TRBJ1-2; 9 bases match TRBD1. The CDR3 sequence is 15 residues long. Germline-derived CDR1 and CDR2 are LNHDA and SQIVND (reference sequence). The V gene end was trimmed by 5 bases and the J gene end by 2 bases; junction bases not matched to a gene: 6. CDR3 nucleotides: TGTGCCAGTAGTGGAGGAGGACAGGGGAACTATGGCTACACCTTC. This codes for CASSGGGQGNYGYTF.

This chain connects TRBV4-3 to TRBJ2-7, with unresolved D. With 0 bases removed from V and 0 bases from J, the gap between germline ends came to 12 bases. This CDR3 is built from 16 residues. Germline CDR1 is LGHNA and CDR2 is YSLEER. The CDR3 DNA follows: TGCGCCAGCAGCCAAGATATGGCAGCTGCCTCCTACGAGCAGTACTTC. This sequence encodes CASSQDMAAASYEQYF.